The 29 T cell receptor beta chains below were found in one sample sequenced in a study of beta chain features in type 1 diabetes. Which antigens these TCRs recognize remains unknown. Points from the study as a whole: TCRB CDR3 length was moderately but significantly reduced in all four CD4+ subsets of Type 1 diabetes patients.

Every isolated RNA sample was fully reverse transcribed, so sequencing captured expressed TCRB transcripts. Method: immunoSEQ multiplex PCR; TCRdb's copy keeps in-frame clones and lacks some. The sample includes about 700,000 clones, around an eighth of them seen just once. Material: naive CD4+ T cells from blood. The receptors stem from a man aged 18 to 29 with type 1 diabetes.

The rearrangement uses TRBV2 and TRBJ1-2, with a weak D call TRBD1 (5 bases). V was pared by 0 bases and J by 8 bases, with 13 bases between. CDR1 and CDR2 (germline): SNHLY, FYNNEI. This CDR3 region has 14 residues. Written as DNA, the CDR3 is TGTGCCAGCAGTGAAGCCCAAGGGGTTTGGGGCTACACCTTC. Translating gives CASSEAQGVWGYTF.

This clone was picked up a small number of times. The chain employs TRBV27 and TRBJ1-1; D is possibly TRBD1 (6 bases). The CDR3 consists of 13 residues. Germline V gene lookup returns CDR1 MNHEY and CDR2 SMNVEV (reference sequence). Trimming cost V 4 bases and J 3 bases, with 9 bases left between them. This CDR3 is CASSSNRDTEAFF. CDR3 DNA sequence: TGTGCCAGCAGTTCAAACAGGGACACTGAAGCTTTCTTT.

The V call is TRBV10-3, the J call TRBJ2-7; 10 positions match TRBD1. V was clipped by 6 bases and J by 7 bases; unmatched bases: 9. The CDR3 spans 14 residues. CDR1 and CDR2 from the germline V gene are ENHRY and SYGVKD. In nucleotides, the CDR3 is TGTGCCATCAGGGCGGGACAGGGGCTTTGGGAGCAGTACTTC. Translation gives CAIRAGQGLWEQYF.

Here the CDR3 DNA reads TGTGCCAGCAGGGGACCGGGCCCCCAGTACTTC. Translation gives CASRGPGPQYF. The chain links TRBV2 to TRBJ2-5; D is tentatively TRBD1 or TRBD2 (5 bases each). Germline V gene lookup returns CDR1 SNHLY and CDR2 FYNNEI. With 6 bases removed from V and 9 bases from J, the gap between germline ends came to 11 bases. This CDR3 is built from 11 residues. The whole variable domain, filled in from reference TRBV2 and TRBJ2-5, reads EPEVTQTPSHQVTQMGQEVILRCVPISNHLYFYWYRQILGQKVEFLVSFYNNEISEKSEIFDDQFSVERPDGSNFTLKIRSTKLEDSAMYFCASRGPGPQYFGPGTRLLVL.

The V gene is TRBV19, the J gene TRBJ2-3; D is possibly TRBD2 (5 bases). CDR3 length equals 14 residues. V was trimmed by 5 bases and J by 2 bases, leaving 11 bases between them. CDR1 and CDR2 from the germline V gene are LNHDA and SQIVND (reference sequence). The chain's CDR3 is CASSVPSYTDTQYF. CDR3 nucleotides: TGTGCCAGTAGTGTGCCTAGCTACACAGATACGCAGTATTTT.

This clone was found a few times. Different DNA sequences within this sample yield the same CDR3. The V gene is TRBV7-9, the J gene TRBJ1-2; D unresolved. The germline V gene encodes CDR1 SEHNR and CDR2 FQNEAQ (reference sequence). Trimming removed 1 base from V and 7 bases from J, with 1 base in between. CDR3 length: 10 amino acids. Written as DNA, the CDR3 is TGTGCCAGCAGCTTAGGTGGCTACACCTTC. This codes for CASSLGGYTF.

This clone has only a few counts. The J gene is TRBJ2-2, the V gene TRBV10-3; D is perhaps TRBD1 or TRBD2 (5 bases each). Trimming removed 2 bases at V and 5 bases at J, with 9 bases between. Per the germline V gene, CDR1 is ENHRY and CDR2 is SYGVKD. The CDR3 sequence is 14 residues long. CDR3 in amino acids: CAISEEGRTGELFF. CDR3 bases: TGTGCCATCAGTGAGGAGGGACGTACCGGGGAGCTGTTTTTT.

Remarks on this clone: The same CDR3 also results from other DNA sequences found in this sample. This chain connects TRBV5-6 to TRBJ1-5; 9 bases align to TRBD1. The germline CDR1 and CDR2 sequences are SGHDT and YYEEEE. Trimming cost V 0 bases and J 7 bases; bases outside gene matches: 2. The CDR3 has 14 amino acids. CDR3 sequence reads: CASSLGTGDQPQHF. The CDR3 DNA sequence: TGTGCCAGCAGCTTGGGGACAGGGGACCAGCCCCAGCATTTT.

This clone was seen more than once but under ten times. The chain couples TRBV19 to TRBJ1-6; D perhaps matches TRBD1 (5 bases). This CDR3 region has 15 residues. V was clipped by 7 bases and J by 4 bases, with 14 bases between them. The V gene's germline CDR1 is LNHDA and CDR2 SQIVND (reference sequence). CDR3 sequence: CASNIGRDYNSPLHF. The CDR3 DNA is TGTGCCAGTAATATCGGCAGGGATTATAATTCACCCCTCCACTTT. Looking up the rest from reference TRBV19 and TRBJ1-6 gives the full variable domain: DGGITQSPKYLFRKEGQNVTLSCEQNLNHDAMYWYRQDPGQGLRLIYYSQIVNDFQKGDIAEGYSVSREKKESFPLTVTSAQKNPTAFYLCASNIGRDYNSPLHFGNGTRLTVT.

In its sample, this clone was seen a few times. The chain joins TRBV30 to TRBJ2-3; D gene unclear. Germline V gene lookup returns CDR1 GTSNPN and CDR2 SVGIG (reference sequence). The CDR3 is made up of 14 amino acids. The V end was cut by 1 base, the J end by 2 bases, with 10 bases between. The CDR3: CAWSGPGFTDTQYF. The CDR3 DNA follows: TGTGCCTGGAGTGGGCCGGGTTTCACAGATACGCAGTATTTT.

This clone appeared a few times. The chain is built from TRBV7-9 and TRBJ2-3; 9 positions match TRBD2. Looked up from germline, CDR1 is SEHNR and CDR2 is FQNEAQ (reference sequence). The J segment lost 10 bases and the V segment lost 3 bases, leaving 11 bases of the junction unmatched. The CDR3 is 15 amino acids. The chain's CDR3 is CASSFGSGGPGSQYF. The CDR3 DNA follows: TGTGCCAGCAGCTTCGGTAGCGGGGGACCCGGGTCGCAGTATTTT.

This clone appeared a few times. The gene calls are TRBV7-6 and TRBJ1-5; D might be TRBD1 (5 bases). Trimming left V 5 bases short and J 6 bases short, with 14 bases between. The CDR3 extends over 14 amino acids. Per germline, CDR1 SGHVS and CDR2 FNYEAQ. The CDR3 here is CASSKDGGAQPQHF. The CDR3 DNA is TGTGCCAGCAGCAAGGACGGTGGGGCTCAGCCCCAGCATTTT.

This clone was seen more than once but under ten times. This sample includes further DNA sequences coding for the same CDR3. The chain joins TRBV18 to TRBJ2-7; 9 nucleotides agree with TRBD1. This CDR3 is built from 14 residues. V trimming: 2 bases; J trimming: 2 bases; junction bases outside the gene matches: 1. The germline V gene has CDR1 KGHSH and CDR2 LQKENI. DNA for the CDR3: TGTGCCAGCTCACCAGGGACAGGGACCTACGAGCAGTACTTC. Protein: CASSPGTGTYEQYF.

Note on this clone: Other nucleotide sequences from this sample produce the same CDR3. V is TRBV10-3 and J is TRBJ2-5; 7 positions agree with TRBD2. The CDR3 runs 14 residues. The V gene end was trimmed by 3 bases and the J gene end by 2 bases; junction bases not matched to a gene: 3. Germline V lookup: CDR1 ENHRY, CDR2 SYGVKD. The CDR3 sequence is CAISDRGGQETQYF. The DNA of the CDR3 is TGTGCCATCAGTGATAGGGGAGGGCAAGAGACCCAGTACTTC.

This clone was seen a few times. The junction differs from germline at one of its ends, possibly a read error. The gene calls are TRBV7-7 and TRBJ2-3; 8 nucleotides align to TRBD2. The CDR3 runs 15 residues. Germline-derived CDR1 and CDR2 are SSHAT and FNYEAQ (reference sequence). Written as DNA, the CDR3 is TGTGCTAGCAGCCCAGCGGGGGTTGCGGCAGATACGCAGTATTTT. Protein sequence: CASSPAGVAADTQYF. Complete variable domain (other parts from reference TRBV7-7 and TRBJ2-3): GAGVSQSPRYKVTKRGQDVTLRCDPISSHATLYWYQQALGQGPEFLTYFNYEAQPDKSGLPSDRFSAERPEGSISTLTIQRTEQRDSAMYRCASSPAGVAADTQYFGPGTRLTVL.

This clone was counted a few times. The rearrangement links TRBV19 to TRBJ2-3, with 13 positions matching TRBD2. This CDR3 comprises 17 residues. Germline V gene sequence: CDR1 LNHDA, CDR2 SQIVND (reference sequence). The V gene end was trimmed by 6 bases and the J gene end by 1 base; junction bases not matched to a gene: 7. The DNA for the CDR3 is TGTGCCAGTAGCAAACTAGCGGGGGGGCACGGCACAGATACGCAGTATTTT. Its protein product is CASSKLAGGHGTDTQYF.

J is TRBJ2-3 and V is TRBV18; 12 bases fit TRBD2. Germline lookup yields CDR1 KGHSH and CDR2 LQKENI. The length of the CDR3 is 16 residues. V was clipped by 4 bases and J by 4 bases; unmatched bases: 6. The CDR3 spells CASSRATSGGADTQYF. CDR3 sequence (DNA): TGTGCCAGCTCACGCGCGACTAGCGGGGGAGCAGATACGCAGTATTTT.

There are a few counts of this clone. The rearrangement uses TRBV14 and TRBJ2-7; 12 positions match TRBD2. With 0 bases clipped from V and 2 bases from J, the junction kept 11 bases outside the gene matches. CDR3 length equals 19 residues. Germline values: CDR1 SGHDN, CDR2 FVKESK. The CDR3 loop is CASSQDPTSGGPRTYEQYF. Written as DNA, the CDR3 is TGTGCCAGCAGCCAAGACCCTACTAGCGGGGGGCCCCGCACCTACGAGCAGTACTTC.

The gene calls are TRBV5-4 and TRBJ2-7; D may be TRBD2 (6 bases). The CDR3 extends over 13 amino acids. V was cut by 5 bases and J by 7 bases, with 16 bases left in between. Germline V CDR1 and CDR2: SGHNT, YYREEE (reference sequence). The CDR3: CASSPGLPDEQYF. The CDR3 DNA reads as TGTGCCAGCAGTCCGGGACTCCCGGATGAGCAGTACTTC.

The chain uses TRBV10-3 and TRBJ1-5; 8 bases are a match to TRBD1. CDR3 size: 14 residues. With V trimmed by 3 bases and J by 9 bases, 7 bases remained unmatched. CDR1 is ENHRY, CDR2 SYGVKD, per germline. The CDR3 spells CAISESLGTGPQHF. DNA for the CDR3: TGTGCCATCAGTGAATCCCTAGGGACAGGGCCCCAGCATTTT.

The chain joins TRBV10-1 to TRBJ2-5; possibly TRBD1 for D (5 bases). Trimming cost V 3 bases and J 4 bases, with 9 bases left between them. The germline CDR1 and CDR2 sequences are WNHNN and SYGVQD (reference sequence). The CDR3 is 13 residues long. CDR3 nucleotide sequence: TGCGCCAGCAGTGAATCAGGGCGAGAGACCCAGTACTTC. Amino acids: CASSESGRETQYF.

This chain's CDR3 is CASSSTGDRGGYTF. The CDR3 DNA reads TGTGCCAGCAGTTCGACCGGTGACAGGGGTGGCTACACCTTC. The chain couples TRBV27 to TRBJ1-2, with 8 bases aligning to TRBD1. V lost 4 bases and J lost 7; bases outside the gene matches: 8. Germline CDR1 reads MNHEY; CDR2 reads SMNVEV (reference sequence). CDR3 length equals 14 residues.

This clone occurred a few times. V usage is TRBV4-1 and J usage is TRBJ2-3; D may be TRBD2 (6 bases). V gave up 2 bases and J gave up 2 bases, with 11 bases separating them. Per germline, CDR1 MGHRA and CDR2 YSYEKL. The CDR3 length is 15 residues. CDR3 loop: CASSQLWGDTDTQYF. The CDR3 DNA sequence: TGCGCCAGCAGCCAATTATGGGGGGACACAGATACGCAGTATTTT.

This clone was counted between two and nine times. The chain couples TRBV6-5 to TRBJ1-2, with D maybe TRBD1 (5 bases). V was cut by 3 bases and J by 4 bases, with 15 bases left in between. The CDR3 loop spans 15 amino acids. Germline V CDR1 and CDR2: MNHEY, SVGAGI. CDR3 sequence: CASSYLQGTGYGYTF. The CDR3 coding sequence is TGTGCCAGCAGTTATCTTCAGGGAACCGGCTATGGCTACACCTTC.

This clone was counted a few times. The genes are TRBV5-6 and TRBJ1-2, with no clear D. Germline V gene lookup returns CDR1 SGHDT and CDR2 YYEEEE. The CDR3 spans 11 residues. Deletions cut 0 bases from V and 10 bases from J, with 7 bases between. The CDR3 region is CASSLGGLYTF. The CDR3 DNA reads TGTGCCAGCAGCTTGGGAGGACTCTACACCTTC.

DNA for the CDR3: TGTGCCAGCAGCGTAGGATACACTCCTAACTATGGCTACACCTTC. This codes for CASSVGYTPNYGYTF. The chain recombines TRBV9 with TRBJ1-2, with D unclear. Trimming pared 0 bases from V and 0 bases from J, leaving 9 bases between. The CDR3 is 15 residues long. Germline lookup yields CDR1 SGDLS and CDR2 YYNGEE.

In this sample, this clone turned up a few times. The chain combines TRBV29-1 with TRBJ2-7, with unresolved D. The CDR3 consists of 13 residues. Trimming stripped 2 bases from V and 6 bases from J, with 14 bases between. The germline V gene encodes CDR1 SQVTM and CDR2 ANQGSEA. The CDR3 bases are TGCAGCGTTGAAAGACACGGGTCGATCGAGCAGTACTTC. This codes for CSVERHGSIEQYF.

The V call is TRBV10-3, the J call TRBJ1-5, with D possibly matching TRBD1 (5 bases). V lost 7 bases and J lost 4, with 11 bases in between. CDR1 and CDR2 (germline): ENHRY, SYGVKD. The CDR3 runs 13 residues. The CDR3 region is CAITNGHNQPQHF. Written as DNA, the CDR3 is TGTGCCATCACCAATGGACATAATCAGCCCCAGCATTTT.

The chain carries TRBV14 and TRBJ2-3, with 8 bases identical to TRBD1. The germline CDR1 and CDR2 sequences are SGHDN and FVKESK. The junction had 3 bases not matched to a gene; V was cut back by 2 bases and J by 5 bases. The CDR3 sequence is 14 residues long. The CDR3 loop reads CASSQPGQEDTQYF. Written as DNA, the CDR3 is TGTGCCAGCAGCCAACCGGGACAGGAAGATACGCAGTATTTT.